This entry describes one T cell receptor beta chain. Looked up from germline, CDR1 is MNHEY and CDR2 is SMNVEV (reference sequence). Between the trimmed V and J ends, which lost 3 bases and 3 bases, there was a span of 12 bases. The CDR3 covers 14 residues. In the source study's methods: Nucleated cell counts were estimated from reference gene primer amplification. TCRdb's table, derived via immunoSEQ multiplex PCR, lists solely in-frame clones and lacks some. That table is the source of V, J and clone size, and D and trimming were worked out from the DNA. Among 200,000 to 250,000 clones listed, 88% were seen once. This sample was taken from a study of blood T cell repertoires in COVID-19. Across the study: Sites in the United States, Italy and Spain provided acute and convalescent COVID-19 samples. PBMCs, B-cell-depleted T cells, or T cells provided the cDNA or gDNA that made up the material.

This TCR was sampled from a man between 18 and 35 years old with active or convalescent COVID-19. Sequenced input: peripheral blood. The rearrangement links TRBV27 to TRBJ2-7, with D possibly matching TRBD1 (6 bases). The CDR3 coding sequence is TGTGCCAGCAGTTTGTATGTACAGGGCTACGAGCAGTACTTC. It translates to CASSLYVQGYEQYF.